Listed below are T cell receptor beta chains from one sample, sequenced in a study of regulatory T cells in long-lasting Graves disease. TCRdb redid the calling of the multiplex PCR reads with MiXCR, one entry per CDR3 protein. The table records hundreds of thousands of distinct CDR3 sequences, approximately 13% of them present only once. In addition, the sample was reused for a study of T cells in Graves' hyperthyroidism and ophthalmopathy.

The starting material was peripheral blood mononuclear cells (PBMCs), obtained at new diagnosis, from a patient treated with antithyroid drugs. The receptors derive from a man aged 30 to 39 with Graves disease. Both conserved end residues are part of each CDR3. The order of the fields is V gene, CDR3 length, CDR3 protein.

TRBV5-6	14	CASSLNGLIYGYTF
TRBV7-8	15	CASSPSSGRVYEQYF
TRBV3-1	16	CASSQDLTAGANVLTF
TRBV11-3	14	CASSHPGQGNTQYF
TRBV12-3/TRBV12-4	13	CASSEGARTEAFF
TRBV20-1	15	CSARSPQTAGETQYF
TRBV20-1	13	CSAVPNTGQGYTF
TRBV10-3	14	CAVTSGRTQETQYF
TRBV4-1	17	CASSQDGARVNTGELFF
TRBV25-1	16	CASSEGDLLFTDTQYF
TRBV18	14	CASSPKSGRETQYF
TRBV6-1	15	CASTPLDTASYEQYF
TRBV7-9	16	CASSPPLWNVNYGYTF
TRBV6-1	12	CASSASGYEQYF
TRBV12-3/TRBV12-4	15	CASTRGRTGIGELFF
TRBV4-1	15	CASSQDLAGATEAFF
TRBV7-2	15	CASSPDRLSNYGYTF
TRBV12-3/TRBV12-4	15	CASSSLQGWAGKLFF
TRBV7-2	17	CASSPAPLARSYNEQFF
TRBV5-8	14	CASSYSTGNTEAFF
TRBV14	14	CASRGGPQGDTQYF
TRBV5-1	15	CASSLPDREADTQYF
TRBV27	15	CASSLWGGGSGEQFF
TRBV28	18	CASKTDREARYYNSPLHF
TRBV20-1	14	CSASPSGARNEQFF
TRBV4-2	17	CASSQGKGGSGANVLTF
TRBV28	15	CASSQRTSGSYEQYF
TRBV20-1	12	CSAREGGAEQFF
TRBV12-3/TRBV12-4	13	CASTLSSYNEQFF
TRBV10-3	15	CAISADRSYNSPLHF
TRBV2	13	CASSYDSNQPQHF
TRBV10-3	17	CAISGWTGPSNTGELFF
TRBV24-1	17	CATSDSHSGGAYNEQFF
TRBV5-1	14	CASSADSAGNTIYF
TRBV5-5	14	CASSSGGRGNEQFF
TRBV12-3/TRBV12-4	13	CASSSKGRLEQYF
TRBV5-1	14	CASSGRQGEYEQYF
TRBV12-3/TRBV12-4	13	CASSPGVYNEQFF
TRBV7-6	16	CASSLESGQENQPQHF
TRBV5-1	14	CASSDGTGYFVQFF
TRBV9	13	CASSVGGDTEAFF
TRBV2	12	CASRARYEKLFF
TRBV10-3	15	CAITSGLAGPYEQYF